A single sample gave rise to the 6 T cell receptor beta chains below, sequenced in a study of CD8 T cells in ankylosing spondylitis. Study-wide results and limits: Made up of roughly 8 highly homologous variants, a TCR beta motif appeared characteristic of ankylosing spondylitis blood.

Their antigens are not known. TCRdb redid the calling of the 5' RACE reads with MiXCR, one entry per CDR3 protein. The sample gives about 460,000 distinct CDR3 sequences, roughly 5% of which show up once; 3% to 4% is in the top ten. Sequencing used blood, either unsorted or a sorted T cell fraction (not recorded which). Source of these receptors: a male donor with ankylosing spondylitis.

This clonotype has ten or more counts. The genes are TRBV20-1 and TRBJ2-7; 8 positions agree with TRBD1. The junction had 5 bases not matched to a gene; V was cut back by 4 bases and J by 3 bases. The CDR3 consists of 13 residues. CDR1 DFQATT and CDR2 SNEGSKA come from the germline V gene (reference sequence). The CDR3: CSATGQGIYEQYF. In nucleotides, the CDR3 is TGCAGTGCTACTGGACAGGGTATCTACGAGCAGTACTTC.

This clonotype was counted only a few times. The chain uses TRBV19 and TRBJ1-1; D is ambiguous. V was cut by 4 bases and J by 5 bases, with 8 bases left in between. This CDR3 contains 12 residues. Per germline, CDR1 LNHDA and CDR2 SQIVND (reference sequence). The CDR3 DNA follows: TGTGCCAGTAGTAGGTGGAATACTGAAGCTTTCTTT. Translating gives CASSRWNTEAFF.

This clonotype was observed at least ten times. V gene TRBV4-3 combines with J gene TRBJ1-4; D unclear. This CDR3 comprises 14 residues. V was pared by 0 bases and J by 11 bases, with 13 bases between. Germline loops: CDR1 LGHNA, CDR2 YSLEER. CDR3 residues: CASSQDGSSRKLFF. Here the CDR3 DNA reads TGCGCCAGCAGCCAAGACGGCAGCTCGCGGAAACTGTTTTTT.

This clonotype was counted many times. The CDR3 reads CAWSVHGAAETQYF. CDR3 nucleotide sequence: TGTGCCTGGAGTGTACACGGGGCGGCGGAGACCCAGTACTTC. The J gene is TRBJ2-5, the V gene TRBV30; D tentatively reads TRBD1 or TRBD2 (5 bases each). This CDR3 spans 14 amino acids. CDR1 is GTSNPN and CDR2 is SVGIG in the germline V gene (reference sequence). Trimming pared 0 bases from V and 5 bases from J, leaving 13 bases between.

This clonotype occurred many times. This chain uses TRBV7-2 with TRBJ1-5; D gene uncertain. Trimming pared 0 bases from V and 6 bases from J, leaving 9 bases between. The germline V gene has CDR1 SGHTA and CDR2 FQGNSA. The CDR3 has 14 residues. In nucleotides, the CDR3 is TGTGCCAGCAGCTTAGCGTTTCAAAGTCAGCCCCAGCATTTT. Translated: CASSLAFQSQPQHF.

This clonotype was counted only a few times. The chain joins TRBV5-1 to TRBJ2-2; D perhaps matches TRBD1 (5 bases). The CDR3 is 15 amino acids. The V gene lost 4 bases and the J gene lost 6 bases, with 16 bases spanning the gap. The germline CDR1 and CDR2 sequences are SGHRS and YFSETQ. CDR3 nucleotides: TGCGCCAGCAGCCCCCCCGGGTCCAGGGCCGGGGAGCTGTTTTTT. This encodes CASSPPGSRAGELFF.